A selection of T cell receptor beta chains follows, all from one sample in a study of T cells in Graves' hyperthyroidism and ophthalmopathy. Via MiXCR, TCRdb re-called the multiplex PCR reads, giving one row per CDR3 protein. The table lists hundreds of thousands of distinct CDR3 sequences, less than 25% of them singletons, with about 11% in the top ten. The material sequenced was blood. The receptors were gathered from a woman in her 30s with Graves' ophthalmopathy. Both conserved end residues are trimmed from each CDR3. The order of the fields is D gene, V gene, J gene, CDR3 protein. D genes are given only for firm matches.

>-|TRBV5-1|TRBJ1-6
ASSFEGDSPLH
>-|TRBV10-3|TRBJ2-2
AISELTSDGGELF
>-|TRBV5-1|TRBJ1-2
ASSLVSGGDGYT
>-|TRBV6-1|TRBJ1-5
ASNPGGGNQPQH
>-|TRBV6-1|TRBJ1-1
ASSEWGPGEQNTEAF
>-|TRBV30|TRBJ1-5
AWSVKGGNQPQH
>TRBD1|TRBV27|TRBJ1-1
ASGPRGHLAEAF
>-|TRBV6-1|TRBJ2-2
ASSGTYRDTGELF
>-|TRBV12-3/TRBV12-4|TRBJ1-5
ASRRRAESNQPQH
>-|TRBV2|TRBJ2-4
ASSLDGAKNIQY
>-|TRBV6-2/TRBV6-3|TRBJ2-4
ASSEMMVKDIQY
>-|TRBV6-1|TRBJ2-7
ASSVGQPSYEQY
>-|TRBV27|TRBJ1-1
ASSKDTGLTDAF
>-|TRBV7-2|TRBJ1-5
ASSLAPWQGKGQPQH
>TRBD1|TRBV6-5|TRBJ2-7
ASSHDRVKGEQY
>-|TRBV6-1|TRBJ2-5
ASSKGLRVETQY
>-|TRBV5-1|TRBJ1-2
ASSLSGVVMGSNYGYT
>-|TRBV12-3/TRBV12-4|TRBJ1-3
ASSDRTGNTIY
>TRBD1|TRBV28|TRBJ2-7
ASSSQGADEQY
>-|TRBV6-1|TRBJ1-2
ASSEGIKGYGYT
>-|TRBV2|TRBJ1-3
ASSEAARASGNTIY
>TRBD2|TRBV6-1|TRBJ2-7
ASSPGLAGGQGYEQY
>-|TRBV6-5|TRBJ1-1
ASSFGQQNTEAF
>-|TRBV7-2|TRBJ1-1
ASSWSGAEAF
>TRBD1|TRBV4-3|TRBJ2-5
ASSQETGRETQY
>-|TRBV20-1|TRBJ1-5
SARRGSGQPQH
>TRBD2|TRBV29-1|TRBJ2-5
SVGGLAGAQETQY
>-|TRBV6-5|TRBJ1-2
VSSYRASNYGYT
>TRBD2|TRBV20-1|TRBJ2-7
SARTSGSGLYEQY
>-|TRBV19|TRBJ1-5
ASSIAVQPQH
>TRBD2|TRBV20-1|TRBJ2-5
SASVSGGLQETQY
>-|TRBV12-3/TRBV12-4|TRBJ1-2
ASSFKRSTYGYT
>TRBD1|TRBV28|TRBJ2-7
ASSGRDRYELY
>-|TRBV7-3|TRBJ2-7
ASSQTGVSHEQY
>-|TRBV29-1|TRBJ1-1
SAQTFMNTEAF
>-|TRBV28|TRBJ2-7
ASSGLRPYEQY
>TRBD2|TRBV11-2|TRBJ2-7
ATQSGVSYEQY
>TRBD1|TRBV10-1|TRBJ1-1
ASSESGTGKAF
>-|TRBV20-1|TRBJ2-5
SARTGRWGETQY